The T cell receptor beta chain under discussion was sequenced for a study of blood T cell repertoires in COVID-19. This clone turned up a few times. CDR1 is ENHRY and CDR2 is SYGVKD in the germline V gene. There are 13 residues in the CDR3. The ends were cut back, 6 bases at V and 4 bases at J, with 12 bases in the middle. The data were produced by immunoSEQ multiplex PCR, yet TCRdb's version contains in-frame clones alone and is incomplete. In the table there are roughly 200,000 clones, roughly 77% of which are singletons. The receptor's source is a woman aged 80 or older with COVID-19, enrolled during active disease. Sequencing was performed on peripheral blood. The genes are TRBV10-3 and TRBJ1-1; D may be TRBD1 (5 bases). CDR3 amino acids: CAIRGPGGTEAFF. For the CDR3, the DNA is TGTGCCATCAGGGGACCCGGGGGCACTGAAGCTTTCTTT.